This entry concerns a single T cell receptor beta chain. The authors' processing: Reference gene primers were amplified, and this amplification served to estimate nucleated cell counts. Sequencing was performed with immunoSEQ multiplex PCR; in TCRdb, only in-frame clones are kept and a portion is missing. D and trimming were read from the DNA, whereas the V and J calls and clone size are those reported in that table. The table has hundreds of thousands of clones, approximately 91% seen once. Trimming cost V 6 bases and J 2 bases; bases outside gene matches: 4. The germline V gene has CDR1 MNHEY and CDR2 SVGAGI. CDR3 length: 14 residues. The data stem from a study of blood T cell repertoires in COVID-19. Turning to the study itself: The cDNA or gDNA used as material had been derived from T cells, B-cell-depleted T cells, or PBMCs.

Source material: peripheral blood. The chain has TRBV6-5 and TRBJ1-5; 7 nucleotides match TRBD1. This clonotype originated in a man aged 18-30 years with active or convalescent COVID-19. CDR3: CASSDREGNQPQHF. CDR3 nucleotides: TGTGCCAGCAGCGACAGGGAAGGCAATCAGCCCCAGCATTTT.